The sequence of this T cell receptor beta chain was determined in a study of cytomegalovirus exposure and HLA in healthy donors. Whole-study results and caveats: Among TCR beta chains of equal frequency, HLA-associated ones were more clonally expanded in a later analysis.

The ends were cut back, 7 bases at V and 4 bases at J, with 16 bases in the middle. There are 14 residues in the CDR3. The germline V gene has CDR1 SEHNR and CDR2 FQNEAQ (reference sequence). Worth noting for this clone: Its antigen is currently unknown.

Use of 60 Vbeta and 13 Jbeta primers characterized the PCR. The data were produced by immunoSEQ multiplex PCR, yet TCRdb's version contains in-frame clones alone and is incomplete. This table has roughly 110,000 clones, approximately 70% appearing once. The sequenced sample was PBMCs. The receptor's source is a boy between 10 and 17 years old in good health and CMV-seronegative. This sequence joins TRBV7-9 and TRBJ1-2; D gene uncertain. CDR3 coding DNA: TGTGCCAGCACCGTCCTGAGGGCCCTCTATGGCTACACCTTC. Translating it yields CASTVLRALYGYTF. The full variable domain, its missing parts supplied by reference TRBV7-9 and TRBJ1-2, is DTGVSQNPRHKITKRGQNVTFRCDPISEHNRLYWYRQTLGQGPEFLTYFQNEAQLEKSRLLSDRFSAERPKGSFSTLEIQRTEQGDSAMYLCASTVLRALYGYTFGSGTRLTVV.